The 31 T cell receptor beta chains below come from one sample, sequenced in a study of cytomegalovirus exposure and HLA in healthy donors. Amplification used 60 Vbeta primers and 13 Jbeta primers. Method: immunoSEQ multiplex PCR; TCRdb's copy keeps in-frame clones and lacks some. In the table there are under 200,000 clones, 80% of which are singletons. Sequencing used PBMCs. The receptor source for this set is a man aged 35 to 55 in good health and CMV-seronegative.

This clone is judged medium-sized. The rearrangement uses TRBV7-9 and TRBJ1-6, with D uncertain. The CDR3 loop spans 14 amino acids. Trimming stripped 5 bases from V and 9 bases from J, with 14 bases between. Germline V gene data show CDR1 as SEHNR and CDR2 as FQNEAQ (reference sequence). The CDR3: CASSPTYLGSPLHF. CDR3 DNA sequence: TGTGCCAGCAGCCCGACATATCTGGGTTCACCCCTCCACTTT.

This clone was seen only a few times. The V and J genes are TRBV5-1 and TRBJ1-4, with 11 bases aligning to TRBD1. Germline loops: CDR1 SGHRS, CDR2 YFSETQ. The CDR3 has 15 amino acids. The V segment lost 0 bases and the J segment 7 bases; nucleotides outside the gene matches: 2. In DNA, the CDR3 is TGCGCCAGCAGCTTGGGGGACAGGGGGACTGAAAAACTGTTTTTT. It is translated as CASSLGDRGTEKLFF.

The chain recombines TRBV7-9 with TRBJ1-6; 8 nucleotides match TRBD1. CDR1 and CDR2 (germline): SEHNR, FQNEAQ (reference sequence). Germline trimming cut 0 bases from V and 7 bases from J; bases unmatched to any gene: 5. CDR3 size: 16 residues. The CDR3 coding sequence is TGTGCCAGCAGCTTAGCCGGGGCAGGGGGCAATTCACCCCTCCACTTT. As protein: CASSLAGAGGNSPLHF.

The chain couples TRBV5-4 to TRBJ2-3; maybe TRBD1 (5 bases). Per germline, CDR1 SGHNT and CDR2 YYREEE (reference sequence). V was clipped by 4 bases and J by 1 base, with 16 bases between them. The CDR3 extends over 16 amino acids. Here the CDR3 reads CASSPQGQRGTDTQYF. The CDR3 nucleotides are TGTGCCAGCAGCCCCCAGGGCCAAAGAGGCACAGATACGCAGTATTTT.

The rearrangement links TRBV9 to TRBJ1-5; a possible D gene is TRBD1 (6 bases). Germline V gives CDR1 SGDLS, CDR2 YYNGEE. The CDR3 sequence is 14 residues long. V lost 6 bases, J lost 2 bases, and 12 bases lay in between. CDR3 DNA: TGTGCCAGCAACCGAGAGGGGGGCAATCAGCCCCAGCATTTT. Translated, it gives CASNREGGNQPQHF.

The rearrangement uses TRBV7-2 and TRBJ1-1, with no clear D. V was shortened by 5 bases and J by 2 bases, with 6 bases between the two germline ends. The CDR3 is 12 residues long. Germline V CDR1 and CDR2: SGHTA, FQGNSA. The CDR3 DNA follows: TGTGCCAGCAGCCCCTATAACACTGAAGCTTTCTTT. This encodes CASSPYNTEAFF. The full variable domain, its missing parts supplied by reference TRBV7-2 and TRBJ1-1, is GAGVSQSPSNKVTEKGKDVELRCDPISGHTALYWYRQSLGQGLEFLIYFQGNSAPDKSGLPSDRFSAERTGGSVSTLTIQRTQQEDSAVYLCASSPYNTEAFFGQGTRLTVV.

This clone was seen a single time. This chain uses TRBV5-1 with TRBJ2-5; tentative D call: TRBD2 (7 bases). The end of the DNA is better explained by TRBJ2-7, so the J call may be wrong. The CDR3 contains 13 residues. Germline CDR1 SGHRS, CDR2 YFSETQ. The CDR3 is CASKGGDSYEQYF. CDR3 coding DNA: TGCGCCTCCAAAGGGGGGGACTCCTACGAGCAGTACTTC.

This clone was detected only once. The chain is built from TRBV7-9 and TRBJ1-2, with D unresolved. CDR3 length: 14 residues. Trimming removed 3 bases at V and 6 bases at J, with 14 bases between. CDR1 and CDR2 (germline): SEHNR, FQNEAQ (reference sequence). The CDR3, as DNA: TGTGCCAGCAGCTTTGGGGAGGGTGGCCATGGCTACACCTTC. This encodes CASSFGEGGHGYTF.

The chain recombines TRBV6-5 with TRBJ2-7, with 8 bases lining up with TRBD2. V shed 2 bases and J 4 bases; nucleotides not matched to a gene: 1. Germline CDR1 reads MNHEY; CDR2 reads SVGAGI. The CDR3 sequence is 13 residues long. The CDR3 spells CASSYGTRYEQYF. CDR3 sequence (DNA): TGTGCCAGCAGTTACGGGACTAGGTACGAGCAGTACTTC.

The chain recombines TRBV15 with TRBJ2-3; the match to TRBD2 covers 9 bases. Germline assignment: CDR1 LNHNV and CDR2 YYDKDF (reference sequence). V gave up 6 bases and J gave up 4 bases; unmatched junction bases: 11. The CDR3 has 16 residues. Here the CDR3 DNA reads TGTGCCACCAGGACCTTAGCGGGAGCTTTCTCAGATACGCAGTATTTT. Translation gives CATRTLAGAFSDTQYF.

This chain uses TRBV4-1 with TRBJ2-3; 11 nucleotides align to TRBD2. The CDR3 extends over 18 amino acids. From germline, CDR1 is MGHRA and CDR2 YSYEKL. V shed 1 base and J 0 bases; nucleotides not matched to a gene: 6. In DNA form, the CDR3 reads TGCGCCAGCAGCCAAGGGGGGCGACTAGCGGGAAGCACAGATACGCAGTATTTT. Translating gives CASSQGGRLAGSTDTQYF.

The chain links TRBV11-2 to TRBJ2-7; no reliable D call. The CDR3 loop spans 14 amino acids. CDR1 and CDR2 from the germline V gene are SGHAT and FQNNGV. Trimming shortened V by 2 bases and J by 5 bases, and 13 bases separated the two germline ends. The CDR3 coding sequence is TGTGCCAGCAGCTTATCGGCAGCAGGAAACGAGCAGTACTTC. It codes for CASSLSAAGNEQYF. The full variable domain, completed using reference TRBV11-2 and TRBJ2-7, is EAGVAQSPRYKIIEKRQSVAFWCNPISGHATLYWYQQILGQGPKLLIQFQNNGVVDDSQLPKDRFSAERLKGVDSTLKIQPAKLEDSAVYLCASSLSAAGNEQYFGPGTRLTVT.

This clone was found a few times. This sequence is one base from a far larger clone and is likely a read error. Distinct nucleotide sequences in the sample also encode this CDR3. The J gene is TRBJ1-1, the V gene TRBV7-9; D call uncertain. Germline V gene data show CDR1 as SEHNR and CDR2 as FQNEAQ (reference sequence). The CDR3 is 13 residues long. Deletions cut 1 base from V and 8 bases from J, with 11 bases between. In nucleotides, the CDR3 is TGTGCCAGCAGCTTAGACAGAGTAGAAGAAGCTTTCTTT. Its translation is CASSLDRVEEAFF.

The J gene is TRBJ1-2, the V gene TRBV19; no clear D. CDR1 and CDR2 from the germline V gene are LNHDA and SQIVND (reference sequence). The CDR3 is 15 residues long. Trimming took off 5 bases at V and 0 bases at J, with 13 bases between the two ends. CDR3 sequence: CASSPRAAANYGYTF. The DNA for the CDR3 is TGTGCCAGTAGTCCAAGGGCAGCGGCTAACTATGGCTACACCTTC.

The chain recombines TRBV14 with TRBJ2-2; a weak D match, TRBD1 (6 bases). This CDR3 comprises 17 residues. Between the trimmed V and J ends, which lost 0 bases and 6 bases, there was a span of 17 bases. Germline V CDR1 and CDR2: SGHDN, FVKESK. The CDR3 protein is CASSQDFYRARAGELFF. The CDR3 region has the DNA TGTGCCAGCAGCCAAGACTTTTACAGGGCGCGGGCCGGGGAGCTGTTTTTT.

This chain links TRBV6-5 with TRBJ2-5; D is possibly TRBD1 (5 bases). The CDR3 extends over 13 amino acids. Germline V CDR1 and CDR2: MNHEY, SVGAGI. The ends were cut back, 4 bases at V and 1 base at J, with 7 bases in the middle. The DNA for the CDR3 is TGTGCCAGCAGTTGGACACTCCAAGAGACCCAGTACTTC. Translated: CASSWTLQETQYF.

This clone came up once. One end of the junction fails to match germline, which may point to a read error. This chain links TRBV5-4 with TRBJ2-5, with 11 bases aligning to TRBD2. This CDR3 is 15 amino acids long. Germline V gene sequence: CDR1 SGHNT, CDR2 YYREEE (reference sequence). As DNA, the CDR3 is TGTGCCAGCAGCTCCACTAGCGGGGGTCAAGAGGCCCAGTACTTC. Protein product: CASSSTSGGQEAQYF.

This sequence joins TRBV4-1 and TRBJ2-2; TRBD1 might be the D (6 bases). The CDR3 totals 18 residues. The ends were cut back, 0 bases at V and 1 base at J, with 15 bases in the middle. The germline CDR1 and CDR2 sequences are MGHRA and YSYEKL. The CDR3 region has the DNA TGCGCCAGCAGCCAAGATGTGGCAGGGGATTTGAACACCGGGGAGCTGTTTTTT. It codes for CASSQDVAGDLNTGELFF.

The CDR3 protein is CASSYSDRGPYEQYF. In DNA form, the CDR3 reads TGTGCCAGCAGTTACTCGGACAGGGGACCCTACGAGCAGTACTTC. The V gene is TRBV6-5, the J gene TRBJ2-7; 9 bases are shared with TRBD1. V dropped 0 bases and J dropped 2; count of bases not matched to a gene: 2. From germline, CDR1 is MNHEY and CDR2 SVGAGI. This CDR3 comprises 15 residues.

Note on this clone: This sample also contains other DNA sequences that code for the same CDR3. The chain recombines TRBV27 with TRBJ2-1, with TRBD2 identical over 11 bases. Looked up from germline, CDR1 is MNHEY and CDR2 is SMNVEV (reference sequence). V lost 3 bases, J lost 4 bases, and 2 bases stayed unmatched. The CDR3 consists of 15 residues. CDR3 nucleotide sequence: TGTGCCAGCAGTTTGGGGACTAGCGGATACAATGAGCAGTTCTTC. It encodes CASSLGTSGYNEQFF.

The rearrangement links TRBV27 to TRBJ1-5; D ambiguous. Looked up from germline, CDR1 is MNHEY and CDR2 is SMNVEV (reference sequence). V lost 2 bases and J lost 0, with 5 bases in between. The CDR3 length is 14 residues. CDR3 DNA: TGTGCCAGCAGTTTACGGTATAGCAATCAGCCCCAGCATTTT. Translation: CASSLRYSNQPQHF.

This clone appeared a single time. The rearrangement joins TRBV12-5 to TRBJ2-3, with 10 bases aligning to TRBD1. With V trimmed by 1 base and J by 14 bases, 3 bases remained unmatched. The CDR3 loop spans 12 amino acids. Germline CDR1 reads LGHNT; CDR2 reads FRNRAP. CDR3 loop: CASGLGQGAGYF. CDR3 nucleotides: TGTGCTAGTGGTTTGGGACAGGGGGCAGGGTATTTT.

This sequence joins TRBV19 and TRBJ1-3; D unresolved. The CDR3 is 11 amino acids. Trimming removed 5 bases from V and 7 bases from J, with 6 bases in between. Germline assignment: CDR1 LNHDA and CDR2 SQIVND (reference sequence). CDR3 nucleotides: TGTGCCAGTAGTTTATTGAACACCATATATTTT. It specifies CASSLLNTIYF.

As concerns this clone: Different DNA sequences within this sample yield the same CDR3. The rearrangement links TRBV6-5 to TRBJ2-7; 7 bases map to TRBD1. CDR3 length: 15 amino acids. Losses at the gene ends were 0 bases for V and 4 bases for J; bases not matched to a gene: 6. Germline V gene lookup returns CDR1 MNHEY and CDR2 SVGAGI. The CDR3 DNA follows: TGTGCCAGCAGTTACTCGGGGCAGGGGGTATACGAGCAGTACTTC. Translated: CASSYSGQGVYEQYF.

The chain combines TRBV7-2 with TRBJ2-7; tentative D call: TRBD2 (5 bases). Looked up from germline, CDR1 is SGHTA and CDR2 is FQGNSA. Trimming took 1 base from V and 1 from J, leaving 8 bases between them. The CDR3 totals 14 residues. In nucleotides, the CDR3 is TGTGCCAGCAGCTTAGGGACGGGGTCCTACGAGCAGTACTTC. This codes for CASSLGTGSYEQYF.

This chain uses TRBV6-1 with TRBJ1-1, with a possible D match to TRBD1 (6 bases). Germline assignment: CDR1 MNHNS and CDR2 SASEGT. The CDR3 has 16 residues. V lost 2 bases and J lost 4, with 17 bases in between. The DNA for the CDR3 is TGTGCCAGCAGTGAAATAGGAGGAAAGGGGGTCACTGAAGCTTTCTTT. Its protein is CASSEIGGKGVTEAFF.

This clone was recorded only once. The J gene is TRBJ2-1, the V gene TRBV5-1, with TRBD2 identical over 14 bases. Looked up from germline, CDR1 is SGHRS and CDR2 is YFSETQ. This CDR3 is 18 amino acids long. The ends lost 1 base at V and 6 bases at J; junction bases unmatched: 9. The CDR3 reads CASSLKGTSGSLPNEQFF. The CDR3 DNA reads as TGCGCCAGCAGCTTGAAAGGGACTAGCGGGAGCCTACCCAATGAGCAGTTCTTC.

The gene calls are TRBV4-1 and TRBJ1-3; D unresolved. V was trimmed by 2 bases and J by 1 base, leaving 18 bases between them. The CDR3 length is 18 residues. Germline V gene sequence: CDR1 MGHRA, CDR2 YSYEKL. CDR3 protein: CASSQKPRPVLSGNTIYF. CDR3 nucleotides: TGCGCCAGCAGCCAAAAGCCCCGCCCGGTTCTATCTGGAAACACCATATATTTT.

J is TRBJ2-1 and V is TRBV12-5; 13 positions match TRBD2. V lost 2 bases and J lost 9; bases outside the gene matches: 7. CDR1 is LGHNT and CDR2 is FRNRAP in the germline V gene. This CDR3 contains 16 residues. CDR3 in amino acids: CASGLSGLAGRVEQFF. The CDR3, as DNA: TGTGCTAGTGGTTTGTCGGGACTAGCGGGAAGAGTTGAGCAGTTCTTC. Variable domain in full (rest from reference TRBV12-5 and TRBJ2-1): DARVTQTPRHKVTEMGQEVTMRCQPILGHNTVFWYRQTMMQGLELLAYFRNRAPLDDSGMPKDRFSAEMPDATLATLKIQPSEPRDSAVYFCASGLSGLAGRVEQFFGPGTRLTVL.

The chain couples TRBV18 to TRBJ2-7; perhaps TRBD1 as D (5 bases). The CDR3 runs to 15 residues. V lost 3 bases and J lost 3, with 15 bases in between. Germline assignment: CDR1 KGHSH and CDR2 LQKENI. The CDR3 DNA is TGTGCCAGCTCACCGATTCAGGGAACTATCTACGAGCAGTACTTC. Translating it yields CASSPIQGTIYEQYF.

This clone was counted between two and nine times. The chain recombines TRBV29-1 with TRBJ1-2, with 7 bases that match TRBD1. The CDR3 runs 14 residues. Germline V CDR1 and CDR2: SQVTM, ANQGSEA. Trimming took 4 bases from V and 2 from J; bases not matched to a gene: 7. CDR3 in DNA: TGCAGCGTTGGGAGGGGACAGATAAACTATGGCTACACCTTC. It encodes CSVGRGQINYGYTF.